The subject of this entry is one T cell receptor beta chain. Its antigen is currently unknown. V lost 5 bases to trimming and J lost 2 bases, with 19 bases between them. CDR3 size: 17 residues. The sample belongs to a study of OX40 agonist ivuxolimab in advanced cancers. Study in general: Patients with hepatocellular carcinoma, melanoma, renal cell or head and neck cancer made up the dose-escalation patients. Study-level points and caveats: Undetermined was the antigen specificity of the expanded peripheral T cells. At 0.1 to 3.0 mg/kg and by week 6, CD4+ and CD8+ T cells in the blood had expanded clonally. Averaging showed that CD8+ T cells had more expanded clones than CD4+ did.

Assay used: immunoSEQ multiplex PCR; TCRdb lists only in-frame clones, some missing. This sample yields 50,000 to 65,000 clones, of which approximately 90% are seen a single time; around 2.8% belongs to the top ten. This specimen was CD4+ or CD8+ T cells sorted from blood, taken in a trial of the OX40 agonist ivuxolimab. The sequence derives from an adult with an advanced solid tumor such as melanoma, head and neck, liver or kidney cancer. The chain links TRBV23-1 to TRBJ1-5; possible D gene TRBD1, 6 bases. TRBV23-1 is designated an ORF whose function remains uncertain. This CDR3 reads CASSYNSGRGCNQPQHF. CDR3 nucleotides: TGCGCCAGCAGTTATAATAGCGGCAGGGGATGCAATCAGCCCCAGCATTTT.